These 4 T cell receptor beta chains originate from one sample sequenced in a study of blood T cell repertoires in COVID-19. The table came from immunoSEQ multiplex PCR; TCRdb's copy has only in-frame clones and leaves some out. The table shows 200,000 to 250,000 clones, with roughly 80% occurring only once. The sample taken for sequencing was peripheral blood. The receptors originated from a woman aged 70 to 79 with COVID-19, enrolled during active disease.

The CDR3 region has the DNA TGTGCCAGCAGTCCCCTACCACAGGTGGCTTTCTTT. Its translation: CASSPLPQVAFF. The rearrangement uses TRBV12-3 or TRBV12-4 and TRBJ1-1, with D possibly matching TRBD1 (5 bases). With 5 bases removed from V and 11 bases from J, the gap between germline ends came to 15 bases. CDR3 length: 12 residues.

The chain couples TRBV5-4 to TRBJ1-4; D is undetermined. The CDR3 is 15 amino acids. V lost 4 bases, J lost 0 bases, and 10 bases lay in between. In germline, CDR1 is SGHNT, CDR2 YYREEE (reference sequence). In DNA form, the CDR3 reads TGTGCCAGCAGCGCATCAGGTGCAACTAATGAAAAACTGTTTTTT. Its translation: CASSASGATNEKLFF.

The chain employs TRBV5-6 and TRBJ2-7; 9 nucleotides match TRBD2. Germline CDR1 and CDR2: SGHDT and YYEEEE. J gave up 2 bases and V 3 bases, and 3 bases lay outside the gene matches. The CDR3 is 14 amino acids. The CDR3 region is CASSWGLAAYEQYF. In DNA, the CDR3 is TGTGCCAGCAGCTGGGGACTAGCCGCCTACGAGCAGTACTTC.

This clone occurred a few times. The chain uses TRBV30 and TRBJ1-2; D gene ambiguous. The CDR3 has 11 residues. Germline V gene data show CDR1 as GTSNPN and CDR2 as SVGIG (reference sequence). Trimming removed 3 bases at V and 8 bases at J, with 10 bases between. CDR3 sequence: CAWSSSAGYTF. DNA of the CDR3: TGTGCCTGGAGCTCCAGCGCGGGCTACACCTTC.